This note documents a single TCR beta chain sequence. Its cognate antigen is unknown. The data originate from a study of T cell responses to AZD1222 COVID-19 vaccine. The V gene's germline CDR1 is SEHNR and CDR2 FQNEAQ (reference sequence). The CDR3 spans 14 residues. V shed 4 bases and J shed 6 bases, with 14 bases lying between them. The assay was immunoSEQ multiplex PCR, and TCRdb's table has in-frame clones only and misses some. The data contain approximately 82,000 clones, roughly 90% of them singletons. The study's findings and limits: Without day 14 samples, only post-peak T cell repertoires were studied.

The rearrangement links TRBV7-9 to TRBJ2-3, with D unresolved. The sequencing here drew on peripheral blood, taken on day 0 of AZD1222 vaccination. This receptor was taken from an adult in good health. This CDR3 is CASSSKHPSDTQYF. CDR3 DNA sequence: TGTGCCAGCAGCTCCAAACACCCGTCGGATACGCAGTATTTT.